This TCR beta chain is from a study of human T cells and chemical hapten exposure. In TCRdb, the RACE reads were re-called with MiXCR into one record per CDR3 protein. The profile shows over 70,000 distinct CDR3 sequences, around 13% of them singletons. From germline, CDR1 is LGHDT and CDR2 YNNKEL (reference sequence). This CDR3 has 14 residues. Trimming took off 3 bases at V and 5 bases at J, with 10 bases between the two ends. Documented time point: pre-sensitization, week 0. Treatment denoted: therapeutic diphenylcyclopropenone sensitization with weekly scalp DPC. This clonotype was picked up a small number of times.

The sequences come from whole blood, collected in connection with sensitization to the hapten diphenylcyclopropenone (DPC). The TCR originated in a woman aged 45-65 years with alopecia areata. Some clones in this sample may be carry-over from other donors' samples. This chain uses TRBV3-1 with TRBJ1-4; D unclear. The CDR3 bases are TGTGCCAGCAGCCAGCTTCCGTTAAATGAAAAACTGTTTTTT. Translation gives CASSQLPLNEKLFF.